Presented here are 29 T cell receptor beta chains from one specimen sequenced in a study of blood T cells in healthy people across ages. The second PCR ran about 6 to 12 cycles with a sample-barcoded 5' primer and J-beta primers. TCRdb used MiXCR to reprocess the 5' RACE reads, holding one entry per CDR3 protein. The sample lists 780,000 or so distinct CDR3 sequences, more than 20% seen once, with under 4.5% in the top ten. These same records also appear under a second study, on T cells of mothers and their children.

The sequenced material came from blood. The source is a boy between 10 and 17 years old in good health.

This sequence joins TRBV19 and TRBJ2-5, with TRBD1 matching over 12 bases. The V gene's germline CDR1 is LNHDA and CDR2 SQIVND (reference sequence). This CDR3 region has 15 residues. Trimming cost V 6 bases and J 4 bases; bases outside gene matches: 6. The CDR3 DNA reads TGTGCCAGTAGGCCAGGGACAGGGGGCGGAGAGACCCAGTACTTC. This gives the protein CASRPGTGGGETQYF.

This chain joins TRBV7-9 and TRBJ2-1; D is unclear. V gave up 4 bases and J gave up 1 base, with 8 bases separating them. This CDR3 contains 14 residues. Per germline, CDR1 SEHNR and CDR2 FQNEAQ (reference sequence). The DNA of the CDR3 is TGTGCCAGCAGCTCGGCGGCGTCCTACAATGAGCAGTTCTTC. The encoded protein is CASSSAASYNEQFF. The complete variable domain, with remaining parts taken from reference TRBV7-9 and TRBJ2-1, reads DTGVSQNPRHKITKRGQNVTFRCDPISEHNRLYWYRQTLGQGPEFLTYFQNEAQLEKSRLLSDRFSAERPKGSFSTLEIQRTEQGDSAMYLCASSSAASYNEQFFGPGTRLTVL.

The V call is TRBV28, the J call TRBJ2-5, with 8 bases that match TRBD2. The CDR3 contains 16 residues. In germline, CDR1 is MDHEN, CDR2 SYDVKM. J gave up 1 base and V 6 bases, and 10 bases lay outside the gene matches. CDR3 nucleotides: TGTGCCAGCAGGGTAACTAGCGGAAGACTCCAAGAGACCCAGTACTTC. It is translated as CASRVTSGRLQETQYF.

This clonotype has only a few counts. This chain joins TRBV6-2 or TRBV6-3 and TRBJ2-5, with 7 bases identical to TRBD2. The ends lost 2 bases at V and 4 bases at J; junction bases unmatched: 4. The CDR3 totals 14 residues. Looked up from germline, CDR1 is MNHEY and CDR2 is SVGEGT. The CDR3 loop is CASSYPAGRETQYF. DNA of the CDR3: TGTGCCAGCAGTTACCCAGCGGGAAGAGAGACCCAGTACTTC.

This clonotype occurred a few times. This chain links TRBV20-1 with TRBJ1-1, with D possibly TRBD1 on 6 matching bases. Germline CDR1 and CDR2: DFQATT and SNEGSKA (reference sequence). Trimming shortened V by 6 bases and J by 7 bases, and 12 bases separated the two germline ends. The CDR3 is made up of 11 amino acids. The CDR3 nucleotides are TGCAGTGCCCCAGGACAGATTGAAGCTTTCTTT. Translated, it gives CSAPGQIEAFF.

This clonotype has just a few counts. The rearrangement links TRBV19 to TRBJ2-7; D is perhaps TRBD1 (5 bases). Germline V gives CDR1 LNHDA, CDR2 SQIVND (reference sequence). Between the trimmed V and J ends, which lost 5 bases and 5 bases, there was a span of 13 bases. The CDR3 sequence is 13 residues long. CDR3 DNA sequence: TGTGCCAGTAGTGAAACAGGTTTCCACGAGCAGTACTTC. Its protein product is CASSETGFHEQYF.

In its sample, this clonotype was seen a few times. The chain couples TRBV6-2 or TRBV6-3 to TRBJ1-1; TRBD1 aligns across 8 bases. The CDR3 contains 17 residues. In germline, CDR1 is MNHEY, CDR2 SVGEGT. J lost 3 bases, V lost 0 bases, and 9 bases had no gene match. DNA of the CDR3: TGTGCCAGCAGTTACTCCCCAGGGGGCAACTGGGACACTGAAGCTTTCTTT. This codes for CASSYSPGGNWDTEAFF.

This chain uses TRBV7-2 with TRBJ2-2; 9 bases match TRBD2. This CDR3 spans 18 amino acids. V was pared by 5 bases and J by 3 bases, with 13 bases of the junction left unmatched. CDR1 and CDR2 (germline): SGHTA, FQGNSA. The CDR3 loop reads CASSTGLAFGDDTGELFF. DNA for the CDR3: TGTGCCAGCAGCACCGGACTAGCGTTCGGCGATGACACCGGGGAGCTGTTTTTT.

A few counts support this clonotype. The chain carries TRBV6-6 and TRBJ1-1; 8 bases fit TRBD1. There are 15 residues in the CDR3. V shed 4 bases and J 0 bases; nucleotides not matched to a gene: 4. Germline CDR1 is MNHNY and CDR2 is SVGAGI (reference sequence). The chain's CDR3 is CASSSRGQVNTEAFF. CDR3 DNA sequence: TGTGCCAGCAGTTCGCGGGGACAGGTGAACACTGAAGCTTTCTTT.

This chain connects TRBV5-1 to TRBJ2-5, with 13 bases fitting TRBD2. Germline values: CDR1 SGHRS, CDR2 YFSETQ. V shed 2 bases, J shed 1 base, and the junction held 8 bases outside the gene matches. The CDR3 spans 18 residues. DNA for the CDR3: TGCGCCAGCAGCTTATCCACCGGGACTAGCGGGGTCCAAGAGACCCAGTACTTC. Translation: CASSLSTGTSGVQETQYF.

This chain uses TRBV3-1 with TRBJ1-4, with TRBD1 matching 8 bases. The CDR3 is 14 residues long. Germline V gene data show CDR1 as LGHDT and CDR2 as YNNKEL (reference sequence). The V gene end was trimmed by 6 bases and the J gene end by 4 bases; junction bases not matched to a gene: 4. The CDR3 protein is CASSLGQDNEKLFF. CDR3 nucleotide sequence: TGTGCCAGCAGTCTGGGACAGGATAATGAAAAACTGTTTTTT.

This rearrangement joins TRBV4-3 to TRBJ2-3, with unresolved D. The CDR3 consists of 14 residues. Germline CDR1 reads LGHNA; CDR2 reads YSLEER. V was clipped by 0 bases and J by 2 bases, with 6 bases between them. CDR3 loop: CASSQDLHTDTQYF. The CDR3 DNA follows: TGCGCCAGCAGCCAAGATCTCCACACAGATACGCAGTATTTT.

The sample holds a few counts of this clonotype. This chain uses TRBV5-8 with TRBJ1-4; TRBD1 matches 10 bases. J lost 9 bases, V lost 0 bases, and 8 bases had no gene match. CDR3 length: 16 residues. Germline CDR1 SGHTS, CDR2 YDEGEE. In DNA form, the CDR3 reads TGTGCCAGCAGCTTGGAATTCGGGACAGGGGATAAAAAACTGTTTTTT. Translating gives CASSLEFGTGDKKLFF.

V and J are TRBV6-2 or TRBV6-3 and TRBJ1-5, with TRBD1 identical over 7 bases. This CDR3 contains 15 residues. Germline CDR1 MNHEY, CDR2 SVGEGT. Trimming at V came to 2 bases and at J to 3 bases, leaving 4 bases not matched to a gene. CDR3 sequence: CASSYPTGPNQPQHF. CDR3 coding DNA: TGTGCCAGCAGTTACCCGACAGGGCCCAATCAGCCCCAGCATTTT.

Remarks on this clonotype: The germline gene is not matched at one end of the junction; a read error may be the cause. V is TRBV3-1 and J is TRBJ2-5, with D perhaps assigned TRBD1 or TRBD2 (5 bases each). This CDR3 is built from 18 residues. Germline assignment: CDR1 LGHDT and CDR2 YNNKEL (reference sequence). In DNA, the CDR3 is TGTGCCAGCGGCCAAGTATATGGGGGACCTGTGAACCAAGAGACCCAGTACTTC. It yields the protein CASGQVYGGPVNQETQYF.

The chain recombines TRBV7-2 with TRBJ2-5, with 9 positions matching TRBD2. The germline V gene has CDR1 SGHTA and CDR2 FQGNSA. Trimming at V came to 5 bases and at J to 2 bases, leaving 6 bases not matched to a gene. The CDR3 sequence is 15 residues long. In DNA form, the CDR3 reads TGTGCCAGCAGCCTCCTAGCGGGAATACAAGAGACCCAGTACTTC. Protein sequence: CASSLLAGIQETQYF.

The CDR3 nucleotides read TGTGCCAGCAGCTTAGTAGGGCCTGCTGGGGATGAGCAGTTCTTC. It translates to CASSLVGPAGDEQFF. The J gene is TRBJ2-1, the V gene TRBV7-9, with no clear D. Per germline, CDR1 SEHNR and CDR2 FQNEAQ (reference sequence). The CDR3 loop spans 15 amino acids. V was pared by 1 base and J by 8 bases, with 15 bases between. The full variable domain, its missing parts supplied by reference TRBV7-9 and TRBJ2-1, is DTGVSQNPRHKITKRGQNVTFRCDPISEHNRLYWYRQTLGQGPEFLTYFQNEAQLEKSRLLSDRFSAERPKGSFSTLEIQRTEQGDSAMYLCASSLVGPAGDEQFFGPGTRLTVL.

This clonotype was found a few times. The chain has TRBV7-8 and TRBJ2-3, with D possibly matching TRBD1 (6 bases). Germline V gene data show CDR1 as SGHVS and CDR2 as FQNEAQ. CDR3 size: 16 residues. The germline V and J ends were trimmed by 6 bases and 4 bases, with 20 bases remaining between them. CDR3: CASRAGDNRASDTQYF. The CDR3 DNA sequence: TGTGCCAGCAGGGCAGGGGATAATAGGGCCTCAGATACGCAGTATTTT.

The chain joins TRBV28 to TRBJ1-1, with D perhaps matching TRBD1 (6 bases). The CDR3 contains 15 residues. Deletions cut 8 bases from V and 5 bases from J, with 21 bases between. In germline, CDR1 is MDHEN, CDR2 SYDVKM. The CDR3 sequence is CASFSGGAIGTEAFF. In DNA, the CDR3 is TGTGCCAGCTTTTCGGGGGGGGCGATTGGGACTGAAGCTTTCTTT.

This clonotype was seen a few times. J is TRBJ2-7 and V is TRBV28, with a possible D match to TRBD2 (5 bases). CDR3 length: 15 residues. V was trimmed by 1 base and J by 3 bases, leaving 13 bases between them. Germline V gives CDR1 MDHEN, CDR2 SYDVKM. The CDR3 loop reads CASSLFSGSNYEQYF. The CDR3 nucleotides read TGTGCCAGCAGTTTATTTTCGGGATCGAACTACGAGCAGTACTTC.

The gene calls are TRBV12-3 or TRBV12-4 and TRBJ1-5, with D possibly matching TRBD1 (6 bases). The CDR3 spans 17 residues. Trimming pared 3 bases from V and 4 bases from J, leaving 19 bases between. The CDR3 here is CASSLGPTGFSNQPQHF. The CDR3 DNA follows: TGTGCCAGCAGTTTGGGGCCCACAGGGTTTTCAAATCAGCCCCAGCATTTT.

J is TRBJ1-5 and V is TRBV5-6, with 9 bases lining up with TRBD1. The CDR3 has 16 amino acids. V trimming: 4 bases; J trimming: 0 bases; junction bases outside the gene matches: 5. The germline V gene has CDR1 SGHDT and CDR2 YYEEEE. The CDR3 region is CASSLDRGASNQPQHF. The CDR3 DNA reads TGTGCCAGCAGCCTCGACAGGGGGGCTAGCAATCAGCCCCAGCATTTT.

The chain joins TRBV6-2 or TRBV6-3 to TRBJ1-1; 7 bases align to TRBD1. The CDR3 spans 15 residues. Losses at the gene ends were 7 bases for V and 0 bases for J; bases not matched to a gene: 8. Germline CDR1 is MNHEY and CDR2 is SVGEGT. This CDR3 reads CASKYGGQVNTEAFF. CDR3 nucleotide sequence: TGTGCCAGCAAATACGGAGGACAGGTGAACACTGAAGCTTTCTTT.

A few counts support this clonotype. V gene TRBV7-2 combines with J gene TRBJ2-3; 10 positions agree with TRBD2. The CDR3 runs 15 residues. Per germline, CDR1 SGHTA and CDR2 FQGNSA. J gave up 4 bases and V 6 bases, and 7 bases lay outside the gene matches. This CDR3 reads CASSRTSGHPDTQYF. The CDR3 region has the DNA TGTGCCAGCAGTCGGACTAGCGGACACCCAGATACGCAGTATTTT.

This clonotype showed up just a few times. The DNA of the CDR3 is TGCAGCGTCGACGACGGGAGGTTCCCCTACACCTTC. Translation: CSVDDGRFPYTF. The chain employs TRBV29-1 and TRBJ1-2; D not certain. CDR1 is SQVTM and CDR2 is ANQGSEA in the germline V gene. With 6 bases removed from V and 10 bases from J, the gap between germline ends came to 18 bases. The CDR3 totals 12 residues.

This clonotype was detected a few times. The CDR3 region has the DNA TGTGCCAGCAGCGTAGATTTAGGGACAGCATACGAGCAGTACTTC. Protein sequence: CASSVDLGTAYEQYF. The gene calls are TRBV9 and TRBJ2-7, with 7 bases fitting TRBD1. This CDR3 has 15 residues. Trimming at V came to 0 bases and at J to 4 bases, leaving 7 bases not matched to a gene. Germline-derived CDR1 and CDR2 are SGDLS and YYNGEE.

The V and J genes are TRBV27 and TRBJ1-1; TRBD1 aligns across 7 bases. This CDR3 comprises 13 residues. V lost 8 bases to trimming and J lost 5 bases; unmatched junction nucleotides: 8. Germline V gives CDR1 MNHEY, CDR2 SMNVEV (reference sequence). The CDR3 spells CASSGQVGTEAFF. CDR3 DNA sequence: TGTGCCAGCTCAGGACAGGTGGGGACTGAAGCTTTCTTT.

This clonotype was counted only a few times. The chain uses TRBV7-6 and TRBJ2-5, with 7 bases fitting TRBD2. V lost 6 bases and J lost 8; bases outside the gene matches: 9. The germline gives CDR1 SGHVS, CDR2 FNYEAQ. The CDR3 sequence is 13 residues long. The CDR3 DNA reads TGTGCCAGCAGTTCGGGGGGTATAGATACCCAGTACTTC. Its protein is CASSSGGIDTQYF.

The rearrangement links TRBV11-2 to TRBJ1-4; no firm D call. Germline V lookup: CDR1 SGHAT, CDR2 FQNNGV. Between the trimmed V and J ends, which lost 0 bases and 3 bases, there was a span of 8 bases. This CDR3 contains 15 residues. DNA for the CDR3: TGTGCCAGCAGCTTAGATGTGAGATCTAATGAAAAACTGTTTTTT. This translates into CASSLDVRSNEKLFF. The entire variable domain, with the rest obtained from reference TRBV11-2 and TRBJ1-4, is as follows: EAGVAQSPRYKIIEKRQSVAFWCNPISGHATLYWYQQILGQGPKLLIQFQNNGVVDDSQLPKDRFSAERLKGVDSTLKIQPAKLEDSAVYLCASSLDVRSNEKLFFGSGTQLSVL.